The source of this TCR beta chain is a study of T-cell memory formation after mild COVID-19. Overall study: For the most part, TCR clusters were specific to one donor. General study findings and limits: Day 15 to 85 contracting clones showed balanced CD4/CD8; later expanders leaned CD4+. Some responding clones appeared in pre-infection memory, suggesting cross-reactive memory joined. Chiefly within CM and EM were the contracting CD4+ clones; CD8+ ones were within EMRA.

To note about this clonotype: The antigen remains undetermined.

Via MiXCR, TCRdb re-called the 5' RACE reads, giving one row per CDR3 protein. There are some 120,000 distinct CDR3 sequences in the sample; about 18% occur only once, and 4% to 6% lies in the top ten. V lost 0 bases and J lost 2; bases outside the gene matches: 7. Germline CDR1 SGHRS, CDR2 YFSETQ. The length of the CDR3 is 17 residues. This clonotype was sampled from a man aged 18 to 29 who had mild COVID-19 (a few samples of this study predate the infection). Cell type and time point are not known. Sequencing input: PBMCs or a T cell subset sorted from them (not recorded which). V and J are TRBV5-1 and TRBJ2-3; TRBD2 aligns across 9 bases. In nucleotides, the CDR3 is TGCGCCAGCAGCTTGGTTCCAGCGGGGGGCCTCACAGATACGCAGTATTTT. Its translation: CASSLVPAGGLTDTQYF.